This T cell receptor beta chain was sequenced during a study of T cell changes during pregnancy in multiple sclerosis. The assay was immunoSEQ multiplex PCR, and TCRdb's table has in-frame clones only and misses some. The sample lists approximately 54,000 clones, more than 85% occurring once. The sample in question was peripheral blood, obtained after pregnancy. The source of this sequence is a female donor in good health, enrolled as a control in a pregnancy study.

For the CDR3, the DNA is TGCGCCAGCACAGGATTCCTCTATGGCTACACCTTC. It codes for CASTGFLYGYTF. The chain uses TRBV10-1 and TRBJ1-2, with D unclear. The CDR3 extends over 12 amino acids. The V end lost 7 bases, the J end lost 4 bases, and 10 bases lay between the germline ends. CDR1 WNHNN and CDR2 SYGVQD come from the germline V gene (reference sequence).